Listed below are T cell receptor beta chains from one sample, sequenced in a study of beta chain features in type 1 diabetes. TCRdb keeps only in-frame clones here, not all; method: immunoSEQ multiplex PCR. The sample includes 240,000 or so clones, 27% of them seen just once. Sample: central memory CD4+ T cells from blood. These receptors all stem from a man aged 25-45 years in good health. Both conserved end residues are part of each CDR3. D genes are given only for firm matches. A clone size is listed for some rows: how often the clone was seen (once, few, many), or a class if it is expanded.

D: -; J: TRBJ2-7; length: 13; size: -; V: TRBV28; DNA: TGTGCCAGCGGGAGCCAGAGCTCCTACGAGCAGTACTTC; CDR3: CASGSQSSYEQYF
D: -; J: TRBJ2-5; length: 13; size: many; V: TRBV7-2; DNA: TGTGCCAGCAGCCCCGTGGGTTGGGAGACCCAGTACTTC; CDR3: CASSPVGWETQYF
D: TRBD2; J: TRBJ2-1; length: 16; size: -; V: TRBV18; DNA: TGTGCCAGCTCACCACTAGGACTAGCGGGGGGCAATGAGCAGTTCTTC; CDR3: CASSPLGLAGGNEQFF
D: -; J: TRBJ1-1; length: 14; size: -; V: TRBV9; DNA: TGTGCCAGCAGCGTAGGTGGTATGGCCACTGAAGCTTTCTTT; CDR3: CASSVGGMATEAFF
D: TRBD2; J: TRBJ2-5; length: 17; size: -; V: TRBV7-2; DNA: TGTGCCAGCAGCTTAGGAGGAAGGGCTAGCGGGCAAGAGACCCAGTACTTC; CDR3: CASSLGGRASGQETQYF
D: -; J: TRBJ2-5; length: 15; size: -; V: TRBV15; DNA: TGTGCCACCAGCAGAGATTCGGGATTCCAAGAGACCCAGTACTTC; CDR3: CATSRDSGFQETQYF
D: -; J: TRBJ2-3; length: 16; size: -; V: TRBV27; DNA: TGTGCCAGCAGTTTATCAAGCTCGACGCGGAGAGATACGCAGTATTTT; CDR3: CASSLSSSTRRDTQYF
D: -; J: TRBJ1-1; length: 11; size: -; V: TRBV29-1; DNA: TGCAGCGTTGCGACGAAAACTGAAGCTTTCTTT; CDR3: CSVATKTEAFF
D: -; J: TRBJ2-1; length: 15; size: many; V: TRBV2; DNA: TGTGCCAGCAGTGTGTCCGGGAGCAATACGAATGAGCAGTTCTTC; CDR3: CASSVSGSNTNEQFF
D: -; J: TRBJ2-5; length: 11; size: few; V: TRBV7-8; DNA: TGTGCCAGCAGCTCCCACGGGACCCAGTACTTC; CDR3: CASSSHGTQYF
D: TRBD2; J: TRBJ2-7; length: 16; size: -; V: TRBV5-4; DNA: TGTGCCAGCAGCGCCGGCCCGGGGGGTATAGTCTACGAGCAGTACTTC; CDR3: CASSAGPGGIVYEQYF
D: -; J: TRBJ1-5; length: 16; size: -; V: TRBV6-1; DNA: TGTGCCAGCAGTGAAACGATGACCCAGGGCAATCAGCCCCAGCATTTT; CDR3: CASSETMTQGNQPQHF
D: TRBD1; J: TRBJ2-7; length: 14; size: -; V: TRBV10-2; DNA: TGCGCCAGCAGCAGGACAGGCGAAGTCTACGAGCAGTACTTC; CDR3: CASSRTGEVYEQYF